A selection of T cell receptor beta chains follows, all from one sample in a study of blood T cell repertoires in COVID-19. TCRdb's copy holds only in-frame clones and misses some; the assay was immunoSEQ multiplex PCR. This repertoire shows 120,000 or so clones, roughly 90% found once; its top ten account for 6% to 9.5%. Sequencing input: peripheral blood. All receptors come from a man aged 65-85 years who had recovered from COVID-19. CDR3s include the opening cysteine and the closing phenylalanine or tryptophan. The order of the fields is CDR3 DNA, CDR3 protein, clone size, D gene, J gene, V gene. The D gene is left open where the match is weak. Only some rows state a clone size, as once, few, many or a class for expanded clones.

CDR3nt: TGTGCCAGCAAGGACAGGGGGCTCAACGAGCAGTACTTC
CDR3aa: CASKDRGLNEQYF
abundance: .
d_gene: TRBD1
j_gene: TRBJ2-7
v_gene: TRBV6-5

CDR3nt: TGTGCCAGCAGTCCGGTTGGAGATACGCAGTATTTT
CDR3aa: CASSPVGDTQYF
abundance: .
d_gene: .
j_gene: TRBJ2-3
v_gene: TRBV6-5

CDR3nt: TGTGCCAGCAGTTTCAGGTACGAGCAGTACTTC
CDR3aa: CASSFRYEQYF
abundance: .
d_gene: .
j_gene: TRBJ2-7
v_gene: TRBV28

CDR3nt: TGCGCCAGCATGCTCACGACAGGGGGCACTGAAGCTTTCTTT
CDR3aa: CASMLTTGGTEAFF
abundance: .
d_gene: TRBD1
j_gene: TRBJ1-1
v_gene: TRBV5-1

CDR3nt: TGTGCCAGCAGCCCCCTGTCGCGGAACTATGGCTACACCTTC
CDR3aa: CASSPLSRNYGYTF
abundance: few
d_gene: .
j_gene: TRBJ1-2
v_gene: TRBV7-2

CDR3nt: TGTGCCATCCGGGACAGGGGCCCTGAAGCTTTCTTT
CDR3aa: CAIRDRGPEAFF
abundance: .
d_gene: TRBD1
j_gene: TRBJ1-1
v_gene: TRBV10-3

CDR3nt: TGTGCCAGCAGCGCAGGGGACAGCATTTCGTACGAGCAGTACTTC
CDR3aa: CASSAGDSISYEQYF
abundance: .
d_gene: TRBD1
j_gene: TRBJ2-7
v_gene: TRBV9

CDR3nt: TGTGCCAGCAGCTTAGAGTTTGGGACAGGGGTCACCGGGGAGCTGTTTTTT
CDR3aa: CASSLEFGTGVTGELFF
abundance: once
d_gene: TRBD1
j_gene: TRBJ2-2
v_gene: TRBV7-8

CDR3nt: TGCGCCAGCAGCCTCACAGGTGACGGGAGTATTTCACCCCTCCACTTT
CDR3aa: CASSLTGDGSISPLHF
abundance: .
d_gene: .
j_gene: TRBJ1-6
v_gene: TRBV5-1

CDR3nt: TGTGCCACCAGTGACCCCGGACTGAGCGATGAGCAGTTCTTC
CDR3aa: CATSDPGLSDEQFF
abundance: .
d_gene: .
j_gene: TRBJ2-1
v_gene: TRBV24-1

CDR3nt: TGTGCCAGCAGCCCAGGAGCGGGAGGCCCCCTCGAGCAGTACTTC
CDR3aa: CASSPGAGGPLEQYF
abundance: .
d_gene: TRBD2
j_gene: TRBJ2-7
v_gene: TRBV9

CDR3nt: TGTGCCAGCAGCTTTAGACGGAGGAACGAAGCTTTCTTT
CDR3aa: CASSFRRRNEAFF
abundance: .
d_gene: .
j_gene: TRBJ1-1
v_gene: TRBV7-2

CDR3nt: TGTGCCAGCCTTACAGGGAATGAAAAACTGTTTTTT
CDR3aa: CASLTGNEKLFF
abundance: .
d_gene: .
j_gene: TRBJ1-4
v_gene: TRBV28

CDR3nt: TGTGCCAGCAGCGTAGAGGGACAGTTGACAGATACGCAGTATTTT
CDR3aa: CASSVEGQLTDTQYF
abundance: .
d_gene: TRBD1
j_gene: TRBJ2-3
v_gene: TRBV9

CDR3nt: TGTGCCAGCAGCGTAGACAGGGGTTCAGAGACCCAGTACTTC
CDR3aa: CASSVDRGSETQYF
abundance: once
d_gene: TRBD1
j_gene: TRBJ2-5
v_gene: TRBV9

CDR3nt: TGTGCCAGCAGCCAGCAGGGCCCAGATACGCAGTATTTT
CDR3aa: CASSQQGPDTQYF
abundance: .
d_gene: .
j_gene: TRBJ2-3
v_gene: TRBV3-1/TRBV3-2

CDR3nt: TGTGCCAGCAGCTGGACAGGGCCAGATACGCAGTATTTT
CDR3aa: CASSWTGPDTQYF
abundance: .
d_gene: TRBD1
j_gene: TRBJ2-3
v_gene: TRBV5-4

CDR3nt: TGTGCCTGGAGTGTACAAGGGGCCAACGTCCTGACTTTC
CDR3aa: CAWSVQGANVLTF
abundance: .
d_gene: .
j_gene: TRBJ2-6
v_gene: TRBV30

CDR3nt: TGTGCCAGCAGCCAAGTCCTCGTCACAGATACGCAGTATTTT
CDR3aa: CASSQVLVTDTQYF
abundance: .
d_gene: .
j_gene: TRBJ2-3
v_gene: TRBV4-2

CDR3nt: TGTGCCAGCAGTGGGGACAGCTACGAGCAGTACTTC
CDR3aa: CASSGDSYEQYF
abundance: .
d_gene: TRBD1
j_gene: TRBJ2-7
v_gene: TRBV9

CDR3nt: TGTGCCAGCAGCTTAGGAGCGTCTGGGGCCAACGTCCTGACTTTC
CDR3aa: CASSLGASGANVLTF
abundance: .
d_gene: .
j_gene: TRBJ2-6
v_gene: TRBV7-9

CDR3nt: TGCGCCAGCAGCTCCCTCCGGGGGAGCTCCTACGAGCAGTACTTC
CDR3aa: CASSSLRGSSYEQYF
abundance: .
d_gene: .
j_gene: TRBJ2-7
v_gene: TRBV5-1

CDR3nt: TGTGCCAGTAGTATGGGAGGGGCTTGGGAGACCCAGTACTTC
CDR3aa: CASSMGGAWETQYF
abundance: .
d_gene: TRBD2
j_gene: TRBJ2-5
v_gene: TRBV19

CDR3nt: TGTGCCAGCAGCTTAACCGACAGTGGCAATCAGCCCCAGCATTTT
CDR3aa: CASSLTDSGNQPQHF
abundance: .
d_gene: .
j_gene: TRBJ1-5
v_gene: TRBV11-2

CDR3nt: TGTGCCAGCAGCTACCAAGGGACAGGGGGCGATACGCAGTATTTT
CDR3aa: CASSYQGTGGDTQYF
abundance: .
d_gene: TRBD1
j_gene: TRBJ2-3
v_gene: TRBV6-5

CDR3nt: TGTGCCAGCAGTCTATTCCAGATCAGGGCGCCTAATGAAAAACTGTTTTTT
CDR3aa: CASSLFQIRAPNEKLFF
abundance: .
d_gene: .
j_gene: TRBJ1-4
v_gene: TRBV2

CDR3nt: TGTACCAGCAGTTACCGGGAGAGCTCTGGAAACACCATATATTTT
CDR3aa: CTSSYRESSGNTIYF
abundance: .
d_gene: .
j_gene: TRBJ1-3
v_gene: TRBV6-5

CDR3nt: TGCAGTGCTAGTGGGGGTCAGGGGGTCTTAGTTTGGTACAATGAGCAGTTCTTC
CDR3aa: CSASGGQGVLVWYNEQFF
abundance: .
d_gene: TRBD1
j_gene: TRBJ2-1
v_gene: TRBV20-1

CDR3nt: TGCAGCGCGCGTGCCCGGGACTCCCTGTTCTTC
CDR3aa: CSARARDSLFF
abundance: .
d_gene: .
j_gene: TRBJ2-1
v_gene: TRBV20-1

CDR3nt: TGTGCCAGCAGCTTCGCAGCAGGGGGCCATCAGCCCCAGCATTTT
CDR3aa: CASSFAAGGHQPQHF
abundance: .
d_gene: TRBD1
j_gene: TRBJ1-5
v_gene: TRBV5-6

CDR3nt: TGTGCCAGCAGCAAAACCGAGGGGAACACTGAAGCTTTCTTT
CDR3aa: CASSKTEGNTEAFF
abundance: .
d_gene: .
j_gene: TRBJ1-1
v_gene: TRBV7-8

CDR3nt: TGTGCCAGCAGCTTAGTAAAGGAGTCTAGTCGTTCGGAGACCCAGTACTTC
CDR3aa: CASSLVKESSRSETQYF
abundance: .
d_gene: .
j_gene: TRBJ2-5
v_gene: TRBV7-8

CDR3nt: TGTGCCAGCAGCTTAATTCGGTTGAACACTGAAGCTTTCTTT
CDR3aa: CASSLIRLNTEAFF
abundance: .
d_gene: .
j_gene: TRBJ1-1
v_gene: TRBV7-9

CDR3nt: TGTGCCAGCAGCCAAGATCCGGCAGGGGTAGGGGGCTACACCTTC
CDR3aa: CASSQDPAGVGGYTF
abundance: .
d_gene: .
j_gene: TRBJ1-2
v_gene: TRBV3-1/TRBV3-2

CDR3nt: TGCGCCAGCAGCCAAGCCCATGGGGCATACTACGAGCAGTACTTC
CDR3aa: CASSQAHGAYYEQYF
abundance: .
d_gene: .
j_gene: TRBJ2-7
v_gene: TRBV4-3

CDR3nt: TGTGCCAGCAGCTTAGCGATGAGGTCCCAGCCCCAGCATTTT
CDR3aa: CASSLAMRSQPQHF
abundance: .
d_gene: .
j_gene: TRBJ1-5
v_gene: TRBV7-8

CDR3nt: TGTGCCACCAGTGATAATACAGGGGTCCGGACTAATGAAAAACTGTTTTTT
CDR3aa: CATSDNTGVRTNEKLFF
abundance: .
d_gene: TRBD1
j_gene: TRBJ1-4
v_gene: TRBV24-1

CDR3nt: TGTGCCAGCAGCGCGACAGGGACTCCCTACAATGAGCAGTTCTTC
CDR3aa: CASSATGTPYNEQFF
abundance: .
d_gene: .
j_gene: TRBJ2-1
v_gene: TRBV9

CDR3nt: TGTGCCAGCAGCCAGCAGTACAATGAGCAGTTCTTC
CDR3aa: CASSQQYNEQFF
abundance: .
d_gene: .
j_gene: TRBJ2-1
v_gene: TRBV4-2

CDR3nt: TGTGCCAGCAGTTACTCGGCGGGCAACTACAATGAGCAGTTCTTC
CDR3aa: CASSYSAGNYNEQFF
abundance: .
d_gene: .
j_gene: TRBJ2-1
v_gene: TRBV6-6

CDR3nt: TGTGCCAGCAGGATTAGCGGGTGGTCCGAGCAGTACTTC
CDR3aa: CASRISGWSEQYF
abundance: .
d_gene: TRBD2
j_gene: TRBJ2-7
v_gene: TRBV2

CDR3nt: TGTGCCAGCAGCTCCCATTCAGACACTGAAGCTTTCTTT
CDR3aa: CASSSHSDTEAFF
abundance: once
d_gene: .
j_gene: TRBJ1-1
v_gene: TRBV11-3

CDR3nt: TGTGCCAGTAGTATCCTATCCGGGACAGGGAATGAAAAACTGTTTTTT
CDR3aa: CASSILSGTGNEKLFF
abundance: .
d_gene: TRBD1
j_gene: TRBJ1-4
v_gene: TRBV19

CDR3nt: TGTGCCAGCAGTTTATGGGGGACAGGGGGATCCTACGAGCAGTACTTC
CDR3aa: CASSLWGTGGSYEQYF
abundance: .
d_gene: TRBD1
j_gene: TRBJ2-7
v_gene: TRBV28

CDR3nt: TGCGCCAGCAGCTTGGGGGGGACAGGGTCCCAAGAGACCCAGTACTTC
CDR3aa: CASSLGGTGSQETQYF
abundance: .
d_gene: TRBD1
j_gene: TRBJ2-5
v_gene: TRBV5-1

CDR3nt: TGTGCCAGCAGCTTAATGGGACAGGGGGCCTACGAGCAGTACTTC
CDR3aa: CASSLMGQGAYEQYF
abundance: .
d_gene: TRBD1
j_gene: TRBJ2-7
v_gene: TRBV7-9

CDR3nt: TGTGCCAGCACCCCGGGACAGGTTCCTGGGACCCAGTACTTC
CDR3aa: CASTPGQVPGTQYF
abundance: .
d_gene: TRBD1
j_gene: TRBJ2-5
v_gene: TRBV2

CDR3nt: TGTGCCAGCAGCCAAGATCTCGTCGGTTTATTGGTCGACAGGTCTAATTCACCCCTCCACTTT
CDR3aa: CASSQDLVGLLVDRSNSPLHF
abundance: .
d_gene: .
j_gene: TRBJ1-6
v_gene: TRBV3-1/TRBV3-2

CDR3nt: TGTGCCAGCAGCCGGGGACTGGCTTCCTACAATGAGCAGTTCTTC
CDR3aa: CASSRGLASYNEQFF
abundance: .
d_gene: .
j_gene: TRBJ2-1
v_gene: TRBV2

CDR3nt: TGTGCCAGTAGTATATATGAGGGAGAGAAGCCCCAGCATTTT
CDR3aa: CASSIYEGEKPQHF
abundance: few
d_gene: .
j_gene: TRBJ1-5
v_gene: TRBV19

CDR3nt: TGTGCCAGCAGCTTGGTTAGCGGGAGAGGTCAGACCCAGTACTTC
CDR3aa: CASSLVSGRGQTQYF
abundance: .
d_gene: TRBD2
j_gene: TRBJ2-5
v_gene: TRBV5-6

CDR3nt: TGTGCCAGCAGCGTAGCGTCTAGCACAGATACGCAGTATTTT
CDR3aa: CASSVASSTDTQYF
abundance: .
d_gene: .
j_gene: TRBJ2-3
v_gene: TRBV9